The rows below give T cell receptor beta chains drawn from one sample of a study of T cells in Graves' hyperthyroidism and ophthalmopathy. TCRdb ran MiXCR on the multiplex PCR reads and lists one entry per CDR3 protein. The table includes hundreds of thousands of distinct CDR3 sequences, 14% detected once. Sequenced: blood. Receptors originate from a woman in her fifties or sixties with Graves' ophthalmopathy. The CDR3 runs from the conserved cysteine through the conserved F or W. The order of the fields is V gene, J gene, clone size, D gene, CDR3 protein, CDR3 DNA. The D gene is left open where the match is weak. Clone size is stated in some rows and not others, as once, few, many or a class when expanded.

TRBV2,TRBJ2-5,many,TRBD1,CASGGFDREETQYF,TGTGCCAGCGGGGGTTTTGACAGGGAAGAGACCCAGTACTTC
TRBV20-1,TRBJ1-4,few,-,CSARGQGIPTTNEKLFF,TGCAGTGCTAGGGGTCAGGGTATTCCTACGACTAATGAAAAACTGTTTTTT
TRBV20-1,TRBJ1-5,many,-,CSARAERFRQPQHF,TGCAGTGCTAGAGCCGAAAGGTTCCGGCAGCCCCAGCATTTT
TRBV9,TRBJ2-7,-,-,CASSVVDSAYSYEQYF,TGTGCCAGCAGCGTAGTGGATAGCGCCTACTCCTACGAGCAGTACTTC
TRBV5-1,TRBJ2-7,many,TRBD2,CASSLEASGSGEQYF,TGCGCCAGCAGCTTGGAGGCTAGCGGGAGTGGTGAGCAGTACTTC
TRBV28,TRBJ1-1,many,TRBD1,CASSRQGLNTEAFF,TGTGCCAGCAGTCGACAGGGTTTGAACACTGAAGCTTTCTTT
TRBV5-1,TRBJ2-1,few,TRBD2,CASSLDVSGSTYNEQFF,TGCGCCAGCAGCTTGGATGTTAGCGGGTCTACCTACAATGAGCAGTTCTTC
TRBV28,TRBJ2-5,-,-,CASSFRGRGTQYF,TGTGCCAGCAGTTTTAGGGGGAGAGGGACCCAGTACTTC
TRBV13,TRBJ2-7,many,-,CASSSHPGEQYF,TGTGCCAGCAGCTCCCATCCCGGGGAGCAGTACTTC
TRBV4-3,TRBJ1-1,-,-,CASSQDGGSNTEAFF,TGCGCCAGCAGCCAAGATGGAGGATCGAACACTGAAGCTTTCTTT
TRBV6-2/TRBV6-3,TRBJ2-7,many,TRBD2,CASRVGTSDSYEQYF,TGTGCCAGCAGAGTCGGGACTAGCGACTCCTACGAGCAGTACTTC
TRBV20-1,TRBJ1-2,many,-,CSARDRDRPIYGYTF,TGCAGTGCTAGAGATAGGGACCGCCCTATCTATGGCTACACCTTC
TRBV20-1,TRBJ2-7,many,-,CSARAKGPKDEQYF,TGCAGTGCTAGAGCTAAGGGACCTAAGGACGAGCAGTACTTC
TRBV20-1,TRBJ2-1,many,-,CSATKGQDFNEQFF,TGCAGTGCAACAAAGGGACAAGATTTTAATGAGCAGTTCTTC
TRBV11-2,TRBJ2-1,-,-,CASSSMGAGEDEQFF,TGTGCCAGCAGCTCAATGGGGGCGGGAGAAGATGAGCAGTTCTTC
TRBV30,TRBJ2-7,many,-,CAWSVDYSYEQYF,TGTGCCTGGAGTGTAGACTATTCCTACGAGCAGTACTTC
TRBV18,TRBJ2-2,many,TRBD1,CASSPWTGESNTGELFF,TGTGCCAGCTCACCGTGGACAGGGGAATCGAACACCGGGGAGCTGTTTTTT
TRBV30,TRBJ1-1,many,TRBD1,CAWHETGTTEAFF,TGTGCCTGGCACGAGACAGGGACCACTGAAGCTTTCTTT
TRBV7-2,TRBJ2-3,many,TRBD2,CASSRQLAGVGADTQYF,TGTGCCAGCAGCAGACAACTAGCGGGAGTTGGTGCAGATACGCAGTATTTT
TRBV30,TRBJ2-1,many,TRBD2,CAWSHPPSAGVYYNEQFF,TGTGCCTGGAGTCACCCCCCCTCAGCGGGAGTCTACTACAATGAGCAGTTCTTC
TRBV5-5,TRBJ1-4,-,-,CASSTTTGLSEKLFF,TGTGCCAGCAGCACCACGACAGGTCTCTCTGAAAAACTGTTTTTT
TRBV5-1,TRBJ1-1,-,-,CASSAFRGAAEAFF,TGTGCCAGCAGCGCCTTCCGGGGGGCAGCTGAAGCTTTCTTT
TRBV7-3,TRBJ2-1,-,TRBD2,CASSQYLAGGPLFYNEQFF,TGTGCCAGCAGCCAGTACCTAGCGGGAGGGCCTCTTTTCTACAATGAGCAGTTCTTC
TRBV3-1,TRBJ1-1,many,-,CASSQQKGYTEAFF,TGTGCCAGCAGCCAGCAGAAGGGTTACACTGAAGCTTTCTTT
TRBV28,TRBJ1-5,many,-,CATSVYSNQPQHF,TGTGCCACCAGCGTTTATAGCAATCAGCCCCAGCATTTT
TRBV2,TRBJ2-7,many,TRBD2,CASSEDAGAISYEQYF,TGTGCCAGCAGTGAAGATGCGGGAGCCATCTCCTACGAGCAGTACTTC
TRBV4-1,TRBJ1-5,-,TRBD1,CASSQDMDRGKGDQPQHF,TGCGCCAGCAGCCAAGATATGGACAGGGGGAAGGGAGATCAGCCCCAGCATTTT
TRBV7-9,TRBJ2-7,many,TRBD2,CASSSASGYTYEQYF,TGTGCCAGCAGCTCGGCTAGCGGGTACACCTACGAGCAGTACTTC
TRBV20-1,TRBJ1-3,few,-,CSARDQSYSGNTIYF,TGCAGTGCTAGAGATCAGAGCTATTCTGGAAACACCATATATTTT
TRBV5-1,TRBJ2-1,many,-,CASSSKSSYNEQFF,TGCGCCAGCAGCTCGAAGAGCTCCTACAATGAGCAGTTCTTC
TRBV4-1,TRBJ1-1,-,-,CASSQERHQNTEAFF,TGCGCCAGCAGCCAAGAGCGGCACCAGAACACTGAAGCTTTCTTT
TRBV5-1,TRBJ2-2,many,TRBD1,CASHSGTVNTGELFF,TGCGCCAGCCACTCCGGGACAGTGAACACCGGGGAGCTGTTTTTT
TRBV19,TRBJ1-1,-,TRBD1,CASSSPGQGRFGAFF,TGTGCCAGTAGTAGCCCGGGACAGGGAAGGTTTGGAGCTTTCTTT
TRBV6-1,TRBJ2-1,many,-,CASSYTGGSSNEQFF,TGTGCCAGCAGTTATACAGGTGGTAGCAGCAATGAGCAGTTCTTC
TRBV20-1,TRBJ2-1,many,-,CTTSRGVDDEQFF,TGCACTACTAGCCGGGGAGTGGACGATGAGCAGTTCTTC
TRBV5-1,TRBJ1-4,-,TRBD1,CASSPRGTGSEKLFF,TGCGCCAGCAGCCCGAGGGGGACAGGGTCTGAAAAACTGTTTTTT
TRBV7-2,TRBJ2-1,-,-,CASSLGGSGLTYNEQFF,TGTGCCAGCAGCTTAGGAGGTTCGGGACTTACCTACAATGAGCAGTTCTTC
TRBV6-4,TRBJ2-1,-,-,CASSRTGHSETSISEQFF,TGTGCCAGCAGCCGGACAGGGCACTCCGAGACTAGCATTAGTGAGCAGTTCTTC
TRBV13,TRBJ2-7,many,TRBD2,CASSLRAGDEQYF,TGTGCCAGCAGCTTACGAGCGGGAGACGAGCAGTACTTC
TRBV11-1,TRBJ2-3,many,-,CASSPRSYTDTQYF,TGTGCCAGCAGCCCAAGATCCTACACAGATACGCAGTATTTT
TRBV2,TRBJ2-7,many,-,CASSRCNRDCEQYF,TGTGCCAGCAGTCGGTGTAACAGGGATTGCGAGCAGTACTTC
TRBV24-1,TRBJ2-1,-,-,CATSRRGSSYNEQFF,TGTGCCACCAGCCGTCGGGGCAGCTCCTACAATGAGCAGTTCTTC
TRBV6-1,TRBJ2-1,many,TRBD1,CASSELWDRVYNEQFF,TGTGCCAGCAGTGAATTGTGGGACAGGGTCTACAATGAGCAGTTCTTC
TRBV19,TRBJ2-1,-,-,CASSTHNGSSSEQFF,TGTGCCAGTAGTACACATAACGGGAGTTCGTCTGAGCAGTTCTTC
TRBV3-1,TRBJ1-2,many,-,CASSQEGPGGYTF,TGTGCCAGCAGCCAAGAAGGGCCCGGGGGCTACACCTTC
TRBV10-3,TRBJ2-1,-,-,CAIRDSGTHSYNEQFF,TGTGCCATCAGGGACTCCGGGACCCACTCCTACAATGAGCAGTTCTTC
TRBV4-1,TRBJ1-2,few,-,CASSRLGGVLGYGYTF,TGCGCCAGCAGCCGCCTTGGAGGGGTTCTGGGCTATGGCTACACCTTC
TRBV9,TRBJ1-5,few,-,CASSVEVGGQPQHF,TGTGCCAGCAGCGTAGAGGTGGGTGGCCAGCCCCAGCATTTT
TRBV7-2,TRBJ1-6,-,-,CASRQDRRDSPLHF,TGTGCCAGCAGACAGGACAGACGCGATTCACCCCTCCACTTT
TRBV29-1,TRBJ2-5,many,TRBD2,CSVDGTSGSKGPQETQYF,TGCAGCGTTGACGGGACTAGCGGGAGTAAGGGGCCCCAAGAGACCCAGTACTTC
TRBV6-2/TRBV6-3,TRBJ2-6,-,-,CASSLEPWPLSGANVLTF,TGTGCCAGCAGTCTAGAACCTTGGCCCCTCTCTGGGGCCAACGTCCTGACTTTC
TRBV18,TRBJ1-1,many,-,CASSPPMTEEAFF,TGTGCCAGCTCACCACCAATGACAGAAGAAGCTTTCTTT
TRBV12-3/TRBV12-4,TRBJ2-1,few,-,CASSRTQSPRSEQFF,TGTGCCAGCAGCCGGACCCAAAGCCCTAGGAGTGAGCAGTTCTTC
TRBV20-1,TRBJ2-1,-,TRBD2,CSAREASGRAGEQFF,TGCAGTGCTAGAGAAGCTAGCGGGAGGGCTGGTGAGCAGTTCTTC
TRBV7-2,TRBJ2-7,many,TRBD2,CASSLRLAGSDMSYEQYF,TGTGCCAGCAGCTTAAGGCTAGCGGGATCGGATATGTCCTACGAGCAGTACTTC